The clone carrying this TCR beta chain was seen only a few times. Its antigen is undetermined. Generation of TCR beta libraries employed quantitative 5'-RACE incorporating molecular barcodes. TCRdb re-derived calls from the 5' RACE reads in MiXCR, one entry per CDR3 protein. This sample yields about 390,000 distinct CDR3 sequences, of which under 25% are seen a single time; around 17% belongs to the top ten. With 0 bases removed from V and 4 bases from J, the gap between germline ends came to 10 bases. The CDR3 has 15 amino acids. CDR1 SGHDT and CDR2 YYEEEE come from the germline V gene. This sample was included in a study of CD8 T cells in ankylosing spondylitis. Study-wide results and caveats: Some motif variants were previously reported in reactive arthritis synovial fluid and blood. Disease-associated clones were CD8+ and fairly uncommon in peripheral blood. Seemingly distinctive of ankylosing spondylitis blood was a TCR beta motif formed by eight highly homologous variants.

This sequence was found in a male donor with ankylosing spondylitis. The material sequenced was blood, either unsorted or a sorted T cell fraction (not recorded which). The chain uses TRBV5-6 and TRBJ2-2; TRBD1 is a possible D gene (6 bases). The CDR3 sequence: CASSLVQGSTGELFF. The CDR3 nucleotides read TGTGCCAGCAGCTTGGTCCAGGGGAGCACCGGGGAGCTGTTTTTT.